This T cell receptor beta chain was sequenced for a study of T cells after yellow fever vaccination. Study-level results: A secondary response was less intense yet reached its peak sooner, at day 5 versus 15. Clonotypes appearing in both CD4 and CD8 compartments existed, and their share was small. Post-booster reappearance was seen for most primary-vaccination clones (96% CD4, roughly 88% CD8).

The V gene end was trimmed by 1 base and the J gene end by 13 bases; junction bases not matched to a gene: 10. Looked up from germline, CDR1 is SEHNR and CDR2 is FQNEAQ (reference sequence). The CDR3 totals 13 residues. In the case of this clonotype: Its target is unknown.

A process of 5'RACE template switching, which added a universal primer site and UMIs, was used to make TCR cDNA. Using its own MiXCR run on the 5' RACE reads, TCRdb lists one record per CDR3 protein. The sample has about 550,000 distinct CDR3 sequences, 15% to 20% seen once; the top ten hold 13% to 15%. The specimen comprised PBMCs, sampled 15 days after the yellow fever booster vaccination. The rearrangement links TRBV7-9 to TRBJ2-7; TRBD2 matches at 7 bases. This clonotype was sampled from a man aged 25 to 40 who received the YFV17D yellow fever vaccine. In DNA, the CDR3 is TGTGCCAGCAGCTTAGACCCCATGCGGGGGACTTACTTC. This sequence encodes CASSLDPMRGTYF.